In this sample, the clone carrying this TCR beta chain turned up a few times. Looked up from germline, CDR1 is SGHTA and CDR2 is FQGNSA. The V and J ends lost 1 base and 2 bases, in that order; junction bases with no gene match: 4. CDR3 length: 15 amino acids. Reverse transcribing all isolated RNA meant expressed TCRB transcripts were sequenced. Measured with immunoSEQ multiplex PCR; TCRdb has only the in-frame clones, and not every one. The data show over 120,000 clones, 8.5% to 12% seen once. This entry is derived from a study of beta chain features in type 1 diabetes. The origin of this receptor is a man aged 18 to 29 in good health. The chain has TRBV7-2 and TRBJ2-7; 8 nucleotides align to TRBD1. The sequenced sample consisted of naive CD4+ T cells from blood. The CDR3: CASSLVDRATYEQYF. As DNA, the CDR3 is TGTGCCAGCAGCTTAGTGGACAGGGCGACCTACGAGCAGTACTTC.